This T cell receptor (beta chain) was identified in a study of identical twins. Study-level findings and limits: Twins shared beta out-of-frame sequences in excess, but this excess was weaker.

V gave up 4 bases and J gave up 5 bases; unmatched junction bases: 4. Germline values: CDR1 SNHLY, CDR2 FYNNEI. The CDR3 has 14 residues. There are a few counts of this clonotype. Its specificity is not known. Each CDR3 protein is one row after TCRdb ran MiXCR on the 5' RACE reads. The sample has 1,800,000 or so distinct CDR3 sequences; roughly 35% are singletons. The chain is built from TRBV2 and TRBJ2-7; 11 nucleotides align to TRBD2. The clonotype originates from a newborn girl in good health. The sample consisted of cord blood. CDR3 sequence (DNA): TGTGCCAGCAGTGGTCTAGCGGGGGGAGACGAGCAGTACTTC. Translating it yields CASSGLAGGDEQYF.